The entry that follows covers one T cell receptor beta chain sequence. Its antigen is unknown. At one boundary the junction diverges from the germline segment, which might be a read error. Profiled with immunoSEQ multiplex PCR; TCRdb holds only in-frame clones, not every one. In total, the table holds fewer than 40,000 clones. These data belong to a study of T cells in women clearing cervical HPV infection. About the study: No precancer developed; the control's incident HPV16 infection cleared within 12 months.

The study's findings and limits: T-cell numbers per sample were unknown and may explain richness differences. Effector/memory and HPV-specific T cells were not isolated, and association timing is unknown.

The sequence came from a woman between 18 and 75 years old with a cervical HPV16 infection that either progressed to CIN3+ or cleared (not recorded which). The sample comprised blood buffy coat.

CDR3 in amino acids: CASSQDFSGPNEQFF. CDR3 bases read: TGCGCCAGCAGCCAAGATTTTAGCGGGCCCAATGAG. The chain joins TRBV4-2 to TRBJ2-1; 7 nucleotides agree with TRBD2. The read ends 3 residues early relative to the CDR3; the germline J gene fills the gap. This CDR3 is built from 15 residues. Germline loops: CDR1 LGHNA, CDR2 YNFKEQ.